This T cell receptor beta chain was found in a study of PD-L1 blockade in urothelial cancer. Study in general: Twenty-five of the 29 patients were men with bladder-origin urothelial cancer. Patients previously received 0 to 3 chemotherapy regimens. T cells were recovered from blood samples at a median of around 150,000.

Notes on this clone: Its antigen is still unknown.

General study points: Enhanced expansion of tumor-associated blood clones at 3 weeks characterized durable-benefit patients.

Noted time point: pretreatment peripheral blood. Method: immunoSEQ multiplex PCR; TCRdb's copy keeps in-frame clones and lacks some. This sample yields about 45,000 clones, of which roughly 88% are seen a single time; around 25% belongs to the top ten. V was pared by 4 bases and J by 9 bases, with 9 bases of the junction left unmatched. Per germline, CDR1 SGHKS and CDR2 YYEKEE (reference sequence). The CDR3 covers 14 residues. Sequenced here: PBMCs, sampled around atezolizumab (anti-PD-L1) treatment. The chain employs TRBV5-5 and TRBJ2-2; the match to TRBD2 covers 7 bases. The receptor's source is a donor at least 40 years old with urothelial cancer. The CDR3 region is CASSPRAGAWELFF. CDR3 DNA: TGTGCCAGCAGCCCTCGGGCGGGAGCATGGGAGCTGTTTTTT.